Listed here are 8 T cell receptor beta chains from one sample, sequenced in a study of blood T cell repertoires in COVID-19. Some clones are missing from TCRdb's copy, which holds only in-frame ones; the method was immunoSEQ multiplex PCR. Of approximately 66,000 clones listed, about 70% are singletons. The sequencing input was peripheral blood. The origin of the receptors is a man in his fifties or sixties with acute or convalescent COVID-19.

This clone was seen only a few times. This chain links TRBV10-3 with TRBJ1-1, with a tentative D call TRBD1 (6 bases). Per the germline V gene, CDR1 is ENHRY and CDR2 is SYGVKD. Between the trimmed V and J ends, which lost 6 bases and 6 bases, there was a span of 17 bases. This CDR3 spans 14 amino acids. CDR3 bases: TGTGCCATCAGAGCCCCCCAGGGGATGGCTGAAGCTTTCTTT. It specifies CAIRAPQGMAEAFF.

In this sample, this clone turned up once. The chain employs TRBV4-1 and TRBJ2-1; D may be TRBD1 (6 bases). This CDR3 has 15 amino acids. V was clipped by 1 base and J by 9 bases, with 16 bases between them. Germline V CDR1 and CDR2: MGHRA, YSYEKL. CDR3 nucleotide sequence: TGCGCCAGCAGCCAAGCCACCCCAGGGGTTGGTGAGCAGTTCTTC. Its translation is CASSQATPGVGEQFF.

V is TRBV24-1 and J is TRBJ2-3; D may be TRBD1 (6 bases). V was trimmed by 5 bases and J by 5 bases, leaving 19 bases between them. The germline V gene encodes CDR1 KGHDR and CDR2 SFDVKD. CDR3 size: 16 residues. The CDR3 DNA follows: TGTGCCACCAGTGGAGAGGAGGCAGGGGTTGAAGATACGCAGTATTTT. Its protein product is CATSGEEAGVEDTQYF.

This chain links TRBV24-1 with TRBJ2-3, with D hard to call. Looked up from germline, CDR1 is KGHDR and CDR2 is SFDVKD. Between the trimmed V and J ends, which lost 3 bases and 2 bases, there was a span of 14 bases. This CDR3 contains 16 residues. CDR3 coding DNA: TGTGCCACCAGTGATCCCGCCGGCGGCCCCACAGATACGCAGTATTTT. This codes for CATSDPAGGPTDTQYF.

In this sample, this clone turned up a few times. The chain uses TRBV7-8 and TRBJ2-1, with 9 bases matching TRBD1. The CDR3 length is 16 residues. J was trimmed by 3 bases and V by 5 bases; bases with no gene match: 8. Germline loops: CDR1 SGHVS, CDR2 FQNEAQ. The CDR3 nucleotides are TGTGCCAGCAGCCCCGGCCGGACAGGGGTCTACAATGAGCAGTTCTTC. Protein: CASSPGRTGVYNEQFF. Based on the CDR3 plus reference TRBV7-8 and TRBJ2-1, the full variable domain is GAGVSQSPRYKVAKRGQDVALRCDPISGHVSLFWYQQALGQGPEFLTYFQNEAQLDKSGLPSDRFFAERPEGSVSTLKIQRTQQEDSAVYLCASSPGRTGVYNEQFFGPGTRLTVL.

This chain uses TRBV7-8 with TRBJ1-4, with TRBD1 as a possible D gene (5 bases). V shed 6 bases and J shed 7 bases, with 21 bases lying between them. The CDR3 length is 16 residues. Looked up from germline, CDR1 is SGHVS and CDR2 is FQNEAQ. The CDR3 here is CASRLAQGGPAEKLFF. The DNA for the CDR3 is TGTGCCAGCAGATTGGCGCAGGGAGGGCCGGCTGAAAAACTGTTTTTT.

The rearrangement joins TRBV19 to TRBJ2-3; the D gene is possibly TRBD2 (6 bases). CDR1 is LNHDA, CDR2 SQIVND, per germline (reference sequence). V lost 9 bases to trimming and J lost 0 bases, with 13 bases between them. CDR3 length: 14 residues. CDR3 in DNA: TGTGCCAGCAGATCTAGCGCCAGCACAGATACGCAGTATTTT. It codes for CASRSSASTDTQYF.

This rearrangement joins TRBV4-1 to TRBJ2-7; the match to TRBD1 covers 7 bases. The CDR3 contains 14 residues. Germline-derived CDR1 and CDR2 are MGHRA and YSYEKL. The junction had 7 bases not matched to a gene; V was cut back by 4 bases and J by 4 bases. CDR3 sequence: CASSPRTGWYEQYF. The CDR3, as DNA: TGCGCCAGCAGCCCCCGGACAGGATGGTACGAGCAGTACTTC.